One and the same sample provided the 4 T cell receptor beta chains below, sequenced in a study of shared clonotypes between healthy human individuals. The protocol was immunoSEQ multiplex PCR, while the TCRdb copy is restricted to in-frame clones and leaves out a portion. Of approximately 1.5 million clones listed, about 98.5% are singletons. Sequencing was carried out using naive CD4+ T cells sorted from blood. Subset described: CD45RA+ positively selected. The receptors here all came from a man under 40 in good health.

This chain links TRBV5-6 with TRBJ2-2; D is possibly TRBD2 (6 bases). CDR1 is SGHDT, CDR2 YYEEEE, per germline. Trimming left V 0 bases short and J 7 bases short, with 13 bases between. The CDR3 length is 15 residues. The CDR3 protein is CASSLAVGGIGELFF. The CDR3 bases are TGTGCCAGCAGCTTGGCCGTGGGCGGGATCGGGGAGCTGTTTTTT.

This chain uses TRBV29-1 with TRBJ2-3, with TRBD2 identical over 8 bases. Germline loops: CDR1 SQVTM, CDR2 ANQGSEA. The trim removed 7 bases at V and 0 bases at J, leaving 9 bases unmatched. CDR3 length: 15 residues. Here the CDR3 reads CSAETSGTSTDTQYF. CDR3 nucleotides: TGCAGCGCCGAAACTAGCGGAACTAGCACAGATACGCAGTATTTT.

In its sample, this clone was seen once. V is TRBV5-1 and J is TRBJ2-1; 10 bases map to TRBD2. The CDR3 has 14 amino acids. Germline values: CDR1 SGHRS, CDR2 YFSETQ. With V trimmed by 4 bases and J by 9 bases, 7 bases remained unmatched. CDR3 nucleotide sequence: TGCGCCAGCAGCGGACTAGCGGAGGCGGGTGAGCAGTTCTTC. Its protein product is CASSGLAEAGEQFF.

This clone was recorded once. J is TRBJ1-2 and V is TRBV2, with a weak D call TRBD1 (5 bases). Germline V CDR1 and CDR2: SNHLY, FYNNEI. The CDR3 totals 14 residues. The germline V and J ends were trimmed by 7 bases and 0 bases, with 12 bases remaining between them. The CDR3 spells CASKSDKSNYGYTF. The CDR3 DNA sequence: TGTGCCAGCAAGTCGGACAAATCTAACTATGGCTACACCTTC.